The entry below gives a single T cell receptor (beta chain) sequence along with its context. The CDR3 length is 14 residues. V lost 2 bases to trimming and J lost 7 bases, with 12 bases between them. Germline CDR1 is PRHDT and CDR2 is FYEKMQ (reference sequence). Across several immunoSEQ plates, the genomic DNA of each subset was split evenly. The data were produced by immunoSEQ multiplex PCR, yet TCRdb's version contains in-frame clones alone and is incomplete. In the table there are some 95,000 clones, around 67% of which are singletons. The source of the sample is a study of shared clonotypes between healthy human individuals. Adults of Caucasian background living in Nashville, Tennessee made up all donors. CD8 memory was a combination of CD45RO+ cells and CCR7-negative CD45RA+ TemRA cells.

The specimen was memory CD8+ T cells sorted from blood. Specified subset: CD45RO+ cells pooled with CCR7-negative TemRA cells. This receptor was obtained from a man aged 30 to 45 in good health. The V call is TRBV13, the J call TRBJ1-5; the D gene is possibly TRBD1 (6 bases). The CDR3 sequence: CASSLWGGGQPQHF. CDR3 nucleotides: TGTGCCAGCAGCTTATGGGGTGGGGGCCAGCCCCAGCATTTT.